Listed here are 29 T cell receptor beta chains from one sample, sequenced in a study of blood T cell repertoires in COVID-19. The assay was immunoSEQ multiplex PCR, and TCRdb's table has in-frame clones only and misses some. The table lists over 100,000 clones, 75% to 90% of them singletons. The sequencing sample was made of peripheral blood. The receptors were gathered from a human donor in a cohort sampled during active COVID-19.

The chain joins TRBV5-1 to TRBJ2-3; 11 nucleotides align to TRBD2. V gave up 4 bases and J gave up 2 bases; unmatched junction bases: 9. Germline CDR1 reads SGHRS; CDR2 reads YFSETQ. The CDR3 totals 17 residues. The CDR3 sequence is CASSDLTSGKITDTQYF. DNA for the CDR3: TGCGCCAGCAGCGACCTGACTAGCGGGAAGATCACAGATACGCAGTATTTT.

The chain has TRBV2 and TRBJ2-5, with D tentatively TRBD1 (7 bases). Trimming took 0 bases from V and 3 from J, leaving 20 bases between them. Germline CDR1 and CDR2: SNHLY and FYNNEI. This CDR3 is 18 amino acids long. The CDR3 DNA sequence: TGTGCCAGCAGTGAAGCGCGGAGGGGGCTAGGTGTGAAAGAGACCCAGTACTTC. This codes for CASSEARRGLGVKETQYF.

The J gene is TRBJ2-5, the V gene TRBV19; TRBD2 is a possible D gene (5 bases). CDR3 length: 13 amino acids. Deletions cut 8 bases from V and 6 bases from J, with 16 bases between. Germline values: CDR1 LNHDA, CDR2 SQIVND (reference sequence). The CDR3 spells CASGLANTQTQYF. CDR3 bases: TGTGCCAGTGGCCTAGCAAATACCCAGACCCAGTACTTC.

The chain carries TRBV6-1 and TRBJ1-4; TRBD1 might be the D (6 bases). The germline CDR1 and CDR2 sequences are MNHNS and SASEGT. Trimming removed 2 bases from V and 8 bases from J, with 18 bases in between. CDR3 length equals 16 residues. This CDR3 is CASSEKDGTLREKLFF. CDR3 DNA sequence: TGTGCCAGCAGTGAAAAGGATGGGACACTTCGAGAAAAACTGTTTTTT.

The chain links TRBV10-3 to TRBJ2-1; 8 nucleotides align to TRBD1. CDR3 length equals 14 residues. Germline V gene data show CDR1 as ENHRY and CDR2 as SYGVKD. The junction had 3 bases not matched to a gene; V was cut back by 4 bases and J by 4 bases. The DNA for the CDR3 is TGTGCCATCAGTGGGACAGGGAAGTACAATGAGCAGTTCTTC. Translation: CAISGTGKYNEQFF.

This clone occurred once. The CDR3 reads CASSRGQGEAGELFF. In DNA, the CDR3 is TGTGCCAGCAGCCGGGGACAGGGGGAGGCCGGGGAGCTGTTTTTT. The rearrangement uses TRBV7-3 and TRBJ2-2; 11 nucleotides align to TRBD1. Germline CDR1 and CDR2: SGHTA and FQGTGA. V was clipped by 5 bases and J by 6 bases; unmatched bases: 5. The CDR3 loop spans 15 amino acids.

J is TRBJ2-7 and V is TRBV3-1 (or the pseudogene TRBV3-2); D not certain. Germline loops: CDR1 LGHDT, CDR2 YNNKEL (reference sequence). The CDR3 runs to 14 residues. The V end was cut by 1 base, the J end by 2 bases, with 9 bases between. The CDR3 DNA sequence: TGTGCCAGCAGCCAAGGTTCAGTACCCTACGAGCAGTACTTC. Protein: CASSQGSVPYEQYF.

V is TRBV10-3 and J is TRBJ2-2, with 9 bases matching TRBD1. CDR1 and CDR2 (germline): ENHRY, SYGVKD. CDR3 length: 14 amino acids. J lost 6 bases, V lost 5 bases, and 4 bases had no gene match. The CDR3 nucleotides are TGTGCCATCAGTTCGGGACAGGGAGCCGGGGAGCTGTTTTTT. This codes for CAISSGQGAGELFF.

The chain carries TRBV19 and TRBJ1-5, with D possibly TRBD1 on 6 matching bases. With 3 bases removed from V and 10 bases from J, the gap between germline ends came to 10 bases. Germline CDR1 is LNHDA and CDR2 is SQIVND (reference sequence). The CDR3 runs 12 residues. The CDR3 DNA sequence: TGTGCCAGTAGTATGGCGGGGGGCCCCCAGCATTTT. This sequence encodes CASSMAGGPQHF.

The V call is TRBV4-1, the J call TRBJ2-7; 10 bases align to TRBD2. Unmatched junction bases numbered 3, after V lost 0 bases and J lost 4 bases. Germline V gene data show CDR1 as MGHRA and CDR2 as YSYEKL. The CDR3 consists of 15 residues. The CDR3 sequence: CASSQESGRAYEQYF. In nucleotides, the CDR3 is TGCGCCAGCAGCCAAGAGAGCGGGAGGGCGTACGAGCAGTACTTC.

The V gene is TRBV7-9, the J gene TRBJ1-3; D gene unclear. V lost 2 bases and J lost 2, with 7 bases in between. The V gene's germline CDR1 is SEHNR and CDR2 FQNEAQ (reference sequence). The CDR3 is made up of 14 amino acids. CDR3 sequence reads: CASSLPGTGNTIYF. DNA for the CDR3: TGTGCCAGCAGCTTACCGGGTACTGGAAACACCATATATTTT.

The chain couples TRBV19 to TRBJ2-3; 8 nucleotides match TRBD2. Germline CDR1 is LNHDA and CDR2 is SQIVND (reference sequence). CDR3 length: 11 residues. CDR3 DNA: TGTGCAACAGCGGGGGCAGATACGCAGTATTTT. This translates into CATAGADTQYF.

This clone was seen only once. The V and J genes are TRBV4-1 and TRBJ1-6, with D unclear. The V gene's germline CDR1 is MGHRA and CDR2 YSYEKL. V was shortened by 1 base and J by 11 bases, with 12 bases between the two germline ends. The CDR3 runs 14 residues. The CDR3 bases are TGCGCCAGCAGCCAAGTAGCCTCAATTACACCCCTCCACTTT. Protein sequence: CASSQVASITPLHF.

The chain joins TRBV5-6 to TRBJ2-7, with 10 bases aligning to TRBD2. The V segment lost 3 bases and the J segment 7 bases; nucleotides outside the gene matches: 13. The CDR3 extends over 16 amino acids. Germline assignment: CDR1 SGHDT and CDR2 YYEEEE. The CDR3 coding sequence is TGTGCCAGCAGCTCCTCTAGGCTAGCGGGAGTGGGGGAGCAGTACTTC. This sequence encodes CASSSSRLAGVGEQYF.

The chain combines TRBV13 with TRBJ2-2, with 9 bases matching TRBD1. The CDR3 consists of 15 residues. V gave up 5 bases and J gave up 7 bases; unmatched junction bases: 8. Looked up from germline, CDR1 is PRHDT and CDR2 is FYEKMQ (reference sequence). The chain's CDR3 is CASSRTTGGLGELFF. The DNA for the CDR3 is TGTGCCAGCAGCCGTACTACAGGGGGCCTCGGGGAGCTGTTTTTT.

V is TRBV7-8 and J is TRBJ2-5; 8 bases are a match to TRBD2. V was clipped by 3 bases and J by 4 bases; unmatched bases: 7. This CDR3 has 15 amino acids. Germline V gene sequence: CDR1 SGHVS, CDR2 FQNEAQ. The CDR3 protein is CASSLRRGAIETQYF. The CDR3 region has the DNA TGTGCCAGCAGCTTGCGGCGGGGGGCGATAGAGACCCAGTACTTC.

This chain links TRBV5-1 with TRBJ1-2; D possibly corresponds to TRBD1 (5 bases). This CDR3 contains 14 residues. The germline gives CDR1 SGHRS, CDR2 YFSETQ. V dropped 0 bases and J dropped 3 bases, with 9 bases sitting between them. The CDR3 loop is CASSLAGEDYGYTF. The CDR3, as DNA: TGCGCCAGCAGCTTGGCGGGGGAGGACTATGGCTACACCTTC. The variable domain in full, completed from reference TRBV5-1 and TRBJ1-2, reads KAGVTQTPRYLIKTRGQQVTLSCSPISGHRSVSWYQQTPGQGLQFLFEYFSETQRNKGNFPGRFSGRQFSNSRSEMNVSTLELGDSALYLCASSLAGEDYGYTFGSGTRLTVV.

V is TRBV6-6 and J is TRBJ1-2, with D tentatively TRBD1 (6 bases). Trimming removed 6 bases from V and 2 bases from J, with 13 bases in between. The CDR3 runs to 14 residues. The V gene's germline CDR1 is MNHNY and CDR2 SVGAGI (reference sequence). This chain's CDR3 is CASSPNRENYGYTF. As DNA, the CDR3 is TGTGCCAGCAGCCCCAACAGGGAGAACTATGGCTACACCTTC.

The V and J genes are TRBV18 and TRBJ2-5; D possibly corresponds to TRBD1 (6 bases). CDR1 and CDR2 from the germline V gene are KGHSH and LQKENI. V was pared by 0 bases and J by 1 base, with 15 bases between. The length of the CDR3 is 17 residues. The CDR3 is CASSPPSLGDTQETQYF. The CDR3 DNA follows: TGTGCCAGCTCACCACCTTCCCTGGGGGACACCCAAGAGACCCAGTACTTC.

The rearrangement joins TRBV5-6 to TRBJ2-7, with 7 positions matching TRBD1. From germline, CDR1 is SGHDT and CDR2 YYEEEE. V shed 3 bases, J shed 6 bases, and the junction held 15 bases outside the gene matches. This CDR3 has 16 amino acids. CDR3 in amino acids: CASSSRQGGGLREQYF. In nucleotides, the CDR3 is TGTGCCAGCAGCTCGCGACAGGGTGGGGGTCTACGCGAGCAGTACTTC.

This chain joins TRBV5-1 and TRBJ2-5; D remains unclear. V shed 3 bases and J shed 2 bases, with 5 bases lying between them. Per the germline V gene, CDR1 is SGHRS and CDR2 is YFSETQ. The CDR3 sequence is 12 residues long. This CDR3 is CASSYSQETQYF. DNA for the CDR3: TGCGCCAGCAGCTATTCTCAAGAGACCCAGTACTTC.

V and J are TRBV9 and TRBJ2-3, with D perhaps matching TRBD2 (6 bases). The CDR3 has 15 residues. Between the trimmed V and J ends, which lost 1 base and 2 bases, there was a span of 11 bases. Germline lookup yields CDR1 SGDLS and CDR2 YYNGEE. DNA for the CDR3: TGTGCCAGCAGCGTAAACGGGGGAATCACAGATACGCAGTATTTT. It encodes CASSVNGGITDTQYF.

The chain joins TRBV9 to TRBJ1-2; 9 positions match TRBD1. The CDR3 loop spans 14 amino acids. CDR1 is SGDLS, CDR2 YYNGEE, per germline. The J segment lost 7 bases and the V segment lost 2 bases, leaving 6 bases of the junction unmatched. CDR3 residues: CASSVDRGLGGYTF. CDR3 DNA: TGTGCCAGCAGCGTGGACAGGGGTTTAGGTGGCTACACCTTC.

J is TRBJ1-2 and V is TRBV21-1; the D segment call TRBD1 is taken from the table without a DNA check. TRBV21-1 represents a pseudogene. This CDR3 comprises 15 residues. The CDR3, as DNA: TGTGCCAGCAGCACATCAGGGGGATTAGACTATGGCTACACCTTC. Translated: CASSTSGGLDYGYTF.

The table lists this clone with many counts. The chain recombines TRBV11-2 with TRBJ2-1; a weak D match, TRBD2 (6 bases). Germline V gene sequence: CDR1 SGHAT, CDR2 FQNNGV. Trimming left V 4 bases short and J 7 bases short, with 20 bases between. The CDR3 runs to 16 residues. In nucleotides, the CDR3 is TGTGCCAGCAGCTCCACCCGACTAGGTGCTCTAAATGAGCAGTTCTTC. Translation gives CASSSTRLGALNEQFF.

The chain recombines TRBV6-5 with TRBJ2-3; TRBD1 matches 7 bases. Per the germline V gene, CDR1 is MNHEY and CDR2 is SVGAGI. Trimming removed 8 bases from V and 1 base from J; junction bases left unmatched: 3. CDR3 length: 13 amino acids. CDR3 sequence reads: CASEDRGTDTQYF. The CDR3 nucleotides are TGTGCCAGCGAAGACAGGGGCACAGATACGCAGTATTTT.

The rearrangement joins TRBV10-3 to TRBJ1-1; TRBD1 matches at 8 bases. The ends lost 10 bases at V and 1 base at J; junction bases unmatched: 5. In germline, CDR1 is ENHRY, CDR2 SYGVKD. The CDR3 spans 13 residues. The CDR3 protein is CASEGQENTEAFF. The CDR3 region has the DNA TGTGCCAGCGAGGGACAGGAGAACACTGAAGCTTTCTTT.

A word on this clone: One junction end does not reproduce the germline sequence, and a read error may be involved. The V and J genes are TRBV11-2 and TRBJ2-1; D possibly corresponds to TRBD2 (6 bases). In germline, CDR1 is SGHAT, CDR2 FQNNGV. CDR3 size: 17 residues. The CDR3 protein is CASSFGRGRSSHNEQFF. CDR3 coding DNA: TGTGCCAGCAGCTTCGGGCGGGGCCGAAGCTCCCACAATGAGCAGTTCTTC.

V is TRBV9 and J is TRBJ1-6; 8 nucleotides line up with TRBD1. Germline V gene data show CDR1 as SGDLS and CDR2 as YYNGEE. V shed 3 bases, J shed 11 bases, and the junction held 13 bases outside the gene matches. This CDR3 region has 16 residues. The DNA for the CDR3 is TGTGCCAGCAGCGCCCCACCAGGACAGGGTGGTACACCCCTCCACTTT. Translation: CASSAPPGQGGTPLHF. The full variable domain, completed using reference TRBV9 and TRBJ1-6, is DSGVTQTPKHLITATGQRVTLRCSPRSGDLSVYWYQQSLDQGLQFLIQYYNGEERAKGNILERFSAQQFPDLHSELNLSSLELGDSALYFCASSAPPGQGGTPLHFGNGTRLTVT.